The clone carrying this T cell receptor (beta chain) showed up just a few times. Its target is not known. Sequenced by immunoSEQ multiplex PCR; TCRdb stores in-frame clones only, minus some. Here the sample spans 120,000 to 150,000 clones, over 80% being singletons. This entry is derived from a study of radiation and T cells in renal cell carcinoma. Study background: Nephrectomy followed 15 Gy stereotactic body radiation by 4 weeks.

Whole-study findings and limits: In blood, top tumor clones expanded by 2 weeks, shrinking by 4.

Time point described: baseline pretreatment blood. Treatment indicated: 15 Gy SBRT to primary tumor, nephrectomy 4 weeks later. Blood was sampled at baseline, 2 weeks and 4 weeks after SBRT. The patient's renal cell carcinoma had clear cell pathology. The TCR sequence derives from a woman between 50 and 59 years old with renal cell carcinoma. The source was blood, collected from a patient whose treatment included radiotherapy and nephrectomy.

DNA for the CDR3: TGTGCCAGCAGCACGGGACAGGGTGGGAATCAGCCCCAGCATTTT. The encoded protein is CASSTGQGGNQPQHF. The chain carries TRBV9 and TRBJ1-5; the match to TRBD1 covers 9 bases. J gave up 4 bases and V 4 bases, and 6 bases lay outside the gene matches. CDR3 length: 15 residues. The germline CDR1 and CDR2 sequences are SGDLS and YYNGEE. Full variable domain (remainder filled in from reference TRBV9 and TRBJ1-5): DSGVTQTPKHLITATGQRVTLRCSPRSGDLSVYWYQQSLDQGLQFLIQYYNGEERAKGNILERFSAQQFPDLHSELNLSSLELGDSALYFCASSTGQGGNQPQHFGDGTRLSIL.